This T cell receptor beta chain derives from a study of CD8 T cells in ankylosing spondylitis. General study findings and limits: It was reported that disease-linked clones were significantly enriched in matched ankylosing spondylitis synovial fluid.

The CDR3 loop spans 12 amino acids. Germline values: CDR1 MNHEY, CDR2 SVGEGT. V shed 7 bases and J shed 8 bases, with 12 bases lying between them. Quantitative molecular-barcoded 5'-RACE generated the TCR beta libraries. TCRdb independently ran MiXCR on the 5' RACE reads; one entry per CDR3 protein. The sample consists of around 150,000 distinct CDR3 sequences, around a third of them appearing once. As to this clonotype: The antigen remains unidentified.

This clonotype originated in a male donor with ankylosing spondylitis. V usage is TRBV6-2 or TRBV6-3 and J usage is TRBJ2-1; no definite D call. Sequencing was done on a sample of synovial fluid, either unsorted or a sorted T cell fraction (not recorded which). CDR3 nucleotide sequence: TGTGCCAGCACCCGACGACACCATGAGCAGTTCTTC. Its translation: CASTRRHHEQFF.